The next 21 T cell receptor beta chains were all read from a single sample in a study of blood T cell repertoires in COVID-19. Profiling relied on immunoSEQ multiplex PCR, and the TCRdb table lists in-frame clones only, not all of them. This sample has approximately 40,000 clones, with around 86% found just once. The specimen sequenced was peripheral blood. These TCRs come from a man aged 45-65 years in a cohort sampled during active COVID-19.

The rearrangement uses TRBV10-1 and TRBJ2-3, with TRBD2 matching over 12 bases. Germline V gene data show CDR1 as WNHNN and CDR2 as SYGVQD (reference sequence). The length of the CDR3 is 20 residues. V trimming: 10 bases; J trimming: 1 base; junction bases outside the gene matches: 21. In DNA form, the CDR3 reads TGCGCCACCATCCCCCCTCATGGGCTAGCGGGAGGGGGGGGCACAGATACGCAGTATTTT. Translated, it gives CATIPPHGLAGGGGTDTQYF.

This chain uses TRBV5-4 with TRBJ2-1, with D uncertain. Germline values: CDR1 SGHNT, CDR2 YYREEE (reference sequence). The CDR3 loop spans 13 amino acids. V shed 6 bases and J shed 8 bases, with 15 bases lying between them. The CDR3 is CASTPGGWDEQFF. CDR3 sequence (DNA): TGTGCCAGCACCCCAGGTGGGTGGGATGAGCAGTTCTTC.

The rearrangement joins TRBV4-1 to TRBJ2-2; 7 bases are shared with TRBD2. V trimming: 4 bases; J trimming: 4 bases; junction bases outside the gene matches: 0. Germline CDR1 is MGHRA and CDR2 is YSYEKL. The CDR3 runs to 13 residues. CDR3 sequence: CASSRLATGELFF. CDR3 sequence (DNA): TGCGCCAGCAGCCGACTAGCCACCGGGGAGCTGTTTTTT.

The chain recombines TRBV9 with TRBJ2-3, with TRBD2 as a possible D gene (5 bases). V lost 0 bases to trimming and J lost 1 base, with 9 bases between them. The CDR3 runs to 15 residues. Germline CDR1 and CDR2: SGDLS and YYNGEE. The CDR3 reads CASSVDGIGTDTQYF. The CDR3 DNA is TGTGCCAGCAGCGTAGACGGGATTGGCACAGATACGCAGTATTTT. Full variable domain (missing parts from reference TRBV9 and TRBJ2-3): DSGVTQTPKHLITATGQRVTLRCSPRSGDLSVYWYQQSLDQGLQFLIQYYNGEERAKGNILERFSAQQFPDLHSELNLSSLELGDSALYFCASSVDGIGTDTQYFGPGTRLTVL.

This chain's CDR3 is CASSLQDRAYGYTF. The DNA of the CDR3 is TGTGCCAGCTCACTACAGGACAGGGCCTATGGCTACACCTTC. V usage is TRBV18 and J usage is TRBJ1-2; 8 nucleotides agree with TRBD1. The CDR3 runs 14 residues. J gave up 4 bases and V 4 bases, and 5 bases lay outside the gene matches. Germline V gives CDR1 KGHSH, CDR2 LQKENI.

This clone was detected only a few times. This chain links TRBV18 with TRBJ2-1, with D possibly matching TRBD1 (6 bases). The CDR3 has 15 amino acids. CDR1 is KGHSH and CDR2 is LQKENI in the germline V gene. V lost 3 bases and J lost 0, with 9 bases in between. CDR3 sequence (DNA): TGTGCCAGCTCACCTCAGGGGCTCTCCTACAATGAGCAGTTCTTC. Translation: CASSPQGLSYNEQFF.

This clone was seen more than once but under ten times. This sequence joins TRBV10-2 and TRBJ2-1; 8 nucleotides match TRBD2. J was trimmed by 3 bases and V by 3 bases; bases with no gene match: 7. The CDR3 sequence is 16 residues long. The germline gives CDR1 WSHSY, CDR2 SAAADI. CDR3 in amino acids: CASSDGGRRGYNEQFF. For the CDR3, the DNA is TGCGCCAGCAGTGACGGCGGGAGGAGGGGCTACAATGAGCAGTTCTTC.

The chain carries TRBV5-6 and TRBJ1-5, with 9 bases aligning to TRBD1. Unmatched junction bases numbered 4, after V lost 5 bases and J lost 4 bases. The CDR3 contains 14 residues. Germline-derived CDR1 and CDR2 are SGHDT and YYEEEE. CDR3 sequence: CASRQGAGNQPQHF. CDR3 coding DNA: TGTGCCAGCAGACAGGGGGCAGGAAATCAGCCCCAGCATTTT.

The rearrangement uses TRBV7-6 and TRBJ1-1, with D perhaps matching TRBD1 (5 bases). V dropped 4 bases and J dropped 5 bases, with 14 bases sitting between them. CDR3 length: 14 amino acids. The V gene's germline CDR1 is SGHVS and CDR2 FNYEAQ. The CDR3 DNA follows: TGTGCCAGCAGCTCCCTGGCGGGGGAAACTGAAGCTTTCTTT. Amino acid sequence: CASSSLAGETEAFF. The full variable domain, rest sourced from reference TRBV7-6 and TRBJ1-1, is GAGVSQSPRYKVTKRGQDVALRCDPISGHVSLYWYRQALGQGPEFLTYFNYEAQQDKSGLPNDRFSAERPEGSISTLTIQRTEQRDSAMYRCASSSLAGETEAFFGQGTRLTVV.

V is TRBV27 and J is TRBJ1-5; 9 positions agree with TRBD1. Trimming removed 3 bases from V and 7 bases from J; junction bases left unmatched: 4. Germline V gives CDR1 MNHEY, CDR2 SMNVEV (reference sequence). This CDR3 comprises 14 residues. The CDR3 sequence is CASSFTGGGQPQHF. The CDR3 DNA follows: TGTGCCAGCAGTTTTACAGGGGGCGGGCAGCCCCAGCATTTT.

V and J are TRBV6-1 and TRBJ2-7; D gene unclear. The length of the CDR3 is 16 residues. The ends were cut back, 4 bases at V and 3 bases at J, with 19 bases in the middle. Germline CDR1 and CDR2: MNHNS and SASEGT. Written as DNA, the CDR3 is TGTGCCAGCAGTGCCTTCTCAGGCTACCGGTTCTACGAGCAGTACTTC. This codes for CASSAFSGYRFYEQYF.

CDR3 protein: CASSFSRQYNEQFF. DNA of the CDR3: TGTGCCAGCAGCTTTTCTCGACAGTACAATGAGCAGTTCTTC. This rearrangement joins TRBV5-4 to TRBJ2-1, with a tentative D call TRBD1 (5 bases). V shed 2 bases and J shed 4 bases, with 10 bases lying between them. This CDR3 has 14 residues. Germline lookup yields CDR1 SGHNT and CDR2 YYREEE (reference sequence).

This rearrangement joins TRBV6-1 to TRBJ2-3; 11 positions agree with TRBD2. Per germline, CDR1 MNHNS and CDR2 SASEGT. The CDR3 spans 19 residues. Trimming cost V 1 base and J 2 bases; bases outside gene matches: 11. CDR3 coding DNA: TGTGCCAGCAGTGAAGTGGCTAGCGGGAGGCTTCCTCACACAGATACGCAGTATTTT. Translating gives CASSEVASGRLPHTDTQYF.

The rearrangement uses TRBV9 and TRBJ2-2; 7 nucleotides line up with TRBD2. The CDR3 loop spans 14 amino acids. Germline V CDR1 and CDR2: SGDLS, YYNGEE. V was pared by 4 bases and J by 2 bases, with 2 bases of the junction left unmatched. The chain's CDR3 is CASSLTSNTGELFF. The CDR3 bases are TGTGCCAGCAGCCTGACTAGCAACACCGGGGAGCTGTTTTTT.

In this sample, this clone turned up once. CDR3 nucleotides: TGTGCCAGCAGCTTAACGGAGGGGACCGGAGCTAACTATGGCTACACCTTC. Its translation: CASSLTEGTGANYGYTF. The chain couples TRBV7-3 to TRBJ1-2, with D perhaps TRBD1 (5 bases). CDR1 SGHTA and CDR2 FQGTGA come from the germline V gene. Trimming removed 0 bases at V and 0 bases at J, with 14 bases between. This CDR3 has 17 amino acids.

The chain joins TRBV5-6 to TRBJ2-7, with TRBD2 matching over 7 bases. Per germline, CDR1 SGHDT and CDR2 YYEEEE. Trimming removed 4 bases from V and 3 bases from J; junction bases left unmatched: 10. This CDR3 has 15 residues. The DNA for the CDR3 is TGTGCCAGCAGCCGCGTGGGGCTAGCGGTCTACGAGCAGTACTTC. Translation gives CASSRVGLAVYEQYF.

The gene calls are TRBV5-6 and TRBJ1-1; D perhaps matches TRBD1 (6 bases). CDR1 is SGHDT and CDR2 is YYEEEE in the germline V gene. The CDR3 runs to 15 residues. V gave up 4 bases and J gave up 0 bases, with 13 bases separating them. The CDR3 DNA is TGTGCCAGCAGCCTAGGGGGGGACCTGAACACTGAAGCTTTCTTT. It translates to CASSLGGDLNTEAFF.

The rearrangement links TRBV21-1 to TRBJ2-1; the table's D call of TRBD2 was not tested on the DNA. TRBV21-1 is deemed a pseudogene. This CDR3 is 15 amino acids long. The CDR3 sequence: CASSKPPSSAHEQFF. The CDR3 coding sequence is TGTGCCAGCAGCAAACCCCCTAGCTCGGCCCATGAGCAGTTCTTC.

The chain carries TRBV6-5 and TRBJ2-3; 13 bases match TRBD2. CDR1 and CDR2 (germline): MNHEY, SVGAGI. The V segment lost 6 bases and the J segment 8 bases; nucleotides outside the gene matches: 2. The CDR3 is 13 residues long. The CDR3 DNA is TGTGCCAGCAGACTAGCGGGGGGGGGTACGCAGTATTTT. It is translated as CASRLAGGGTQYF.

CDR3 nucleotides: TGTGCCAGCAGACCGACAGGGTATAGCAATCAGCCCCAGCATTTT. Residues: CASRPTGYSNQPQHF. J is TRBJ1-5 and V is TRBV6-6; 7 bases are shared with TRBD1. V lost 6 bases and J lost 0; bases outside the gene matches: 5. The CDR3 sequence is 15 residues long. CDR1 MNHNY and CDR2 SVGAGI come from the germline V gene (reference sequence).

The chain carries TRBV19 and TRBJ1-4; 7 bases align to TRBD1. Germline V gene sequence: CDR1 LNHDA, CDR2 SQIVND (reference sequence). The junction had 8 bases not matched to a gene; V was cut back by 4 bases and J by 3 bases. CDR3 size: 16 residues. The CDR3 loop reads CASSRGQLIANEKLFF. The CDR3 DNA sequence: TGTGCCAGTAGTAGGGGACAGCTGATAGCTAATGAAAAACTGTTTTTT.